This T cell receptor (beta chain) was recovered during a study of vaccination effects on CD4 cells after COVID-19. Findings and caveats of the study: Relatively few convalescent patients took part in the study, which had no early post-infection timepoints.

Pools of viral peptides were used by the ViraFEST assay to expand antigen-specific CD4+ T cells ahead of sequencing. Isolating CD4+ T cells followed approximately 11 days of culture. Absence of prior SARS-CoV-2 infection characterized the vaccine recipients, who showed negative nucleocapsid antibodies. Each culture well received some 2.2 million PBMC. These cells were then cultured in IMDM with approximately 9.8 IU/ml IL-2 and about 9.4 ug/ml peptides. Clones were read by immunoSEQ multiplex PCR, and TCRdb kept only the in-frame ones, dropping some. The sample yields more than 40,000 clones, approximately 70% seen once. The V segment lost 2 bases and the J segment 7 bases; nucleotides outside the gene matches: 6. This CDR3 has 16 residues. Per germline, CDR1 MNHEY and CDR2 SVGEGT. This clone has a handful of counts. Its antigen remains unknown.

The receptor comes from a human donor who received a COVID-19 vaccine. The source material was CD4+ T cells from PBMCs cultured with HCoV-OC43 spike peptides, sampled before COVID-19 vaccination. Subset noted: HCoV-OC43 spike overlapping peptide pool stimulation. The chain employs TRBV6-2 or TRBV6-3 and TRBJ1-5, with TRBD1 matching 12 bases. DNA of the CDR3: TGTGCCAGCAGTTACCTGGGACAGGGGGCAATGCAGCCCCAGCATTTT. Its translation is CASSYLGQGAMQPQHF.